Listed here is a single TCR beta chain. The data belong to a study of T cell repertoires in cytomegalovirus infection. For the study at large: It was the public TCR beta signatures that indicated both CMV infection and matching HLA type.

Trimming stripped 5 bases from V and 8 bases from J, with 15 bases between. Germline V gene sequence: CDR1 SEHNR, CDR2 FQNEAQ (reference sequence). The CDR3 spans 14 residues. TCRdb used MiXCR to reprocess the reads, holding one entry per CDR3 protein. Altogether 450,000 to 600,000 distinct CDR3 sequences are present, 10% to 12% being singletons, with the ten largest covering about 9.4%. The TCR sequence derives from a human donor in good health (CMV status not recorded). Some clones in this sample may be carry-over from other donors' samples. The sequenced sample consisted of PBMCs. The rearrangement joins TRBV7-9 to TRBJ2-2; a possible D gene is TRBD1 (6 bases). The CDR3 DNA reads TGTGCCAGCAGCCAAGGGGGACCTGGAGGGGAGCTGTTTTTT. Translating gives CASSQGGPGGELFF.